This TCR beta chain was profiled in a study of blood T cell repertoires in COVID-19. The protocol was immunoSEQ multiplex PCR, while the TCRdb copy is restricted to in-frame clones and leaves out a portion. The sample carries 120,000 to 150,000 clones, roughly 89% recorded once. The CDR3 extends over 16 amino acids. The source material was peripheral blood. This receptor was taken from a woman between 50 and 59 years old with acute or convalescent COVID-19. This chain connects TRBV21-1 to TRBJ1-5; the DNA was not compared with TRBD1, the D call given in the table. TRBV21-1 has pseudogene status. The CDR3 region is CASSKGGQGGVQPQHF. CDR3 nucleotides: TGTGCCAGCAGCAAGGGGGGACAGGGGGGAGTTCAGCCCCAGCATTTT.